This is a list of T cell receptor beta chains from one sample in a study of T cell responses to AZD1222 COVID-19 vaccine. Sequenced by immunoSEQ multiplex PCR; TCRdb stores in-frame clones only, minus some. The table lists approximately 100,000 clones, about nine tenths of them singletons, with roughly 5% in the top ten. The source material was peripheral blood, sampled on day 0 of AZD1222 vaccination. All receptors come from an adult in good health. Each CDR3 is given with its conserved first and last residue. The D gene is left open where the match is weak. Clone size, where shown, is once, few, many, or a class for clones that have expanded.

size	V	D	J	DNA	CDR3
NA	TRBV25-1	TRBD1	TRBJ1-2	TGTGCCAGCAGTGGGACAGGGCCCTATGGCTACACCTTC	CASSGTGPYGYTF
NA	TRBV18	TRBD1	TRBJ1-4	TGTGCCAGCTCACCACCGGGACAGGGGAATGAAAAACTGTTTTTT	CASSPPGQGNEKLFF
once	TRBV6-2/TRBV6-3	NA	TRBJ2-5	TGTGCCAGCAGTGCCTGGGGTAAAGAGACCCAGTACTTC	CASSAWGKETQYF
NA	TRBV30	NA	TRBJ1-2	TGTGCCTGGAGTGGGGGGTTCTCAGCTAACTATGGCTACACCTTC	CAWSGGFSANYGYTF
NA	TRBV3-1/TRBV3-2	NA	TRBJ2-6	TGTGCCAGCAGCCACGCGTCATGGGGATCTGGGGCCAACGTCCTGACTTTC	CASSHASWGSGANVLTF
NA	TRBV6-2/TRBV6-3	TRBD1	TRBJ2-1	TGTGCCAGCAGTTACGGGGACAGGGGGCTAAATGAGCAGTTCTTC	CASSYGDRGLNEQFF
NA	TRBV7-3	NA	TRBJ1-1	TGTGCCAGCAGTCTCGGACCGAACCGCGAAGCTTTCTTT	CASSLGPNREAFF
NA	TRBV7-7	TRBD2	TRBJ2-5	TGTGCCAGCAGCTTAGGGTCGCTAGCGGGAGTGGGGGAGACCCAGTACTTC	CASSLGSLAGVGETQYF
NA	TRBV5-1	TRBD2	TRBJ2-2	TGCGCCAGCAGCTTCTTACTAGCGGGGGCCGGGGAGCTGTTTTTT	CASSFLLAGAGELFF
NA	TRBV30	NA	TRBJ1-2	TGTGCCTGCAGCTCAGGCGCCTATGGCTACACCTTC	CACSSGAYGYTF
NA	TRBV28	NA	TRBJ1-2	TGTGCCAGCAGTTTCGGGCAGGGGACATTCGGCTACACCTTC	CASSFGQGTFGYTF
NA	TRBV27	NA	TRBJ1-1	TGTGCCAGCAGTTTATTGGGGGACGAGAACACTGAAGCTTTCTTT	CASSLLGDENTEAFF
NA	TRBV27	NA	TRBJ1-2	TGTGCCAGCAGGAGCCGGGGGGGAGGCTATGGCTACACCTTC	CASRSRGGGYGYTF
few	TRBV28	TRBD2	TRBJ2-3	TGTGCCAGCAGTCCAGGATTGATAGCGGGGGGATCAGATACGCAGTATTTT	CASSPGLIAGGSDTQYF
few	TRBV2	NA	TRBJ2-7	TGTGCCAGCATTCCGACCCCGGGACGGGGAACCTACGAGCAGTACTTC	CASIPTPGRGTYEQYF
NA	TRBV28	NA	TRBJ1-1	TGTGCCAGCAGTTTTCCTAGGGGTTGGTTGAACACTGAAGCTTTCTTT	CASSFPRGWLNTEAFF
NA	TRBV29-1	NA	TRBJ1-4	TGCAGCGCGGGACTGCAAAATGAAAAACTGTTTTTT	CSAGLQNEKLFF
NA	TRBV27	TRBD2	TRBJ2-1	TGTGCCAGCAGTACATTACTAGCGGGACGCGACAATGAGCAGTTCTTC	CASSTLLAGRDNEQFF
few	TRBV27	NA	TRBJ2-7	TGTGCCAGCAGTTTTGGAGGGGGCGAGCAGTACTTC	CASSFGGGEQYF
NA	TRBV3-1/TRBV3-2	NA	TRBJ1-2	TGTGCCAGCAGCCAAGTGATCAGTGACTATGGCTACACCTTC	CASSQVISDYGYTF
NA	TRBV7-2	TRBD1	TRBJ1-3	TGTGCCAGCAGCAATAGACAGGGCTCTGGAAACACCATATATTTT	CASSNRQGSGNTIYF
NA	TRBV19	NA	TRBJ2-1	TGTGCCAGTACCGACAGGAGCTCCTACAATGAGCAGTTCTTC	CASTDRSSYNEQFF
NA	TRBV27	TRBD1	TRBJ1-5	TGTGCCAGCAGTTTATTCGGGACAGGACTAAATCAGCCCCAGCATTTT	CASSLFGTGLNQPQHF
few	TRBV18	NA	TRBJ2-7	TGTGCCAGCTCACCAGGAAATATGGCGTACGAGCAGTACTTC	CASSPGNMAYEQYF
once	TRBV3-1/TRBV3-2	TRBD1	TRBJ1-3	TGTGCCAGCAGCCAAGGACAGGGGGCGATCTCTGGAAACACCATATATTTT	CASSQGQGAISGNTIYF
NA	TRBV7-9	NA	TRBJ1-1	TGTGCCAGCAGCTTAGGGAGCGGTTCTGAAGCTTTCTTT	CASSLGSGSEAFF
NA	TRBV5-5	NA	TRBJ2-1	TGTGCCAGCAGCGCTCGGACTAATACCAATGAGCAGTTCTTC	CASSARTNTNEQFF
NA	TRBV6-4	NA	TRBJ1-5	TGTGCCAGCAGAGGGGCCCGACGTGAGGGGCCAAATCAGCCCCAGCATTTT	CASRGARREGPNQPQHF
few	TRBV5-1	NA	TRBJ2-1	TGCGCCAGCAGCTTGGCCGTGAGCGTATACAATGAGCAGTTCTTC	CASSLAVSVYNEQFF
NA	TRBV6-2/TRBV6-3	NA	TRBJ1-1	TGTGCCAGCAGTTACTTGGGACCGAACACTGAAGCTTTCTTT	CASSYLGPNTEAFF
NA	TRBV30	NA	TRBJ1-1	TGTGCCTGGAAGACTATGAACACTGAAGCTTTCTTT	CAWKTMNTEAFF
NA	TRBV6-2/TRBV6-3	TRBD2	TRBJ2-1	TGTGCCAGCAGTTACTTACTAGCGGCCAATGAGCAGTTCTTC	CASSYLLAANEQFF